The next 24 T cell receptor beta chains were all read from a single sample in a study of regulatory T cells in long-lasting Graves disease. Time point here: newly diagnosed GD, antithyroid drugs for less than 3 months. After RNA was extracted from PBMCs, the TCR library was made from it. iRepertoire HTBI primers and Arm-PCR of CDR3 regions built TCR beta libraries. TCRdb reanalysed the multiplex PCR reads using MiXCR and keeps one entry per CDR3 protein. Among 400,000 to 500,000 distinct CDR3 sequences, about a sixth were seen once, and the ten largest hold about 25%. In addition, the sample was reused for a study of T cells in Graves' hyperthyroidism and ophthalmopathy.

This material consisted of peripheral blood mononuclear cells (PBMCs), taken at new diagnosis, from a patient treated with antithyroid drugs. The receptors come from a woman between 18 and 30 years old with Graves disease.

In its sample, this clonotype was seen many times. The chain joins TRBV20-1 to TRBJ2-7; D not certain. Trimming cost V 1 base and J 3 bases, with 10 bases left between them. The CDR3 is 13 residues long. Germline CDR1 and CDR2: DFQATT and SNEGSKA (reference sequence). CDR3 DNA: TGCAGTGCTAGAGGACTCGCTTTCTACGAGCAGTACTTC. Protein product: CSARGLAFYEQYF.

This clonotype was observed at least ten times. The chain employs TRBV29-1 and TRBJ2-3, with 14 positions matching TRBD2. The CDR3 consists of 21 residues. Germline CDR1 and CDR2: SQVTM and ANQGSEA. With 5 bases clipped from V and 2 bases from J, the junction kept 21 bases outside the gene matches. CDR3 nucleotide sequence: TGCAGCGTTAACAGGGTTCCGGGGACTAGCGGGAGTCCCGATCCCACAGATACGCAGTATTTT. Amino acids: CSVNRVPGTSGSPDPTDTQYF.

Concerning this clonotype itself: A read error may account for a junction end that differs from germline. The rearrangement links TRBV11-2 to TRBJ2-7; D may match TRBD1 or TRBD2 (7 bases each). Germline CDR1 reads SGHAT; CDR2 reads FQNNGV. The CDR3 is 14 amino acids. The CDR3 DNA follows: TGTGCCAGCAGCGTCAGGGGGGGGACCTACGAGCAGTGCTTC. It is translated as CASSVRGGTYEQCF.

V usage is TRBV7-6 and J usage is TRBJ2-3; TRBD2 agrees at 11 bases. The CDR3 extends over 20 amino acids. V was clipped by 2 bases and J by 2 bases; unmatched bases: 15. In germline, CDR1 is SGHVS, CDR2 FNYEAQ. CDR3 nucleotides: TGTGCCAGCAGCTTAAGAGCCGGAGTTCCGGGACTAGCGGACACAGATACGCAGTATTTT. Protein product: CASSLRAGVPGLADTDTQYF.

This clonotype was detected many times. V usage is TRBV11-2 and J usage is TRBJ2-7; 13 positions match TRBD2. Germline V gene sequence: CDR1 SGHAT, CDR2 FQNNGV. The V and J ends lost 1 base and 6 bases, in that order; junction bases with no gene match: 9. The CDR3 contains 17 residues. For the CDR3, the DNA is TGTGCCAGCAGCTTAGGTATTGGGGGACTAGCGGGATTCGAGCAGTACTTC. Translated, it gives CASSLGIGGLAGFEQYF.

This clonotype has at least ten counts. The gene calls are TRBV7-9 and TRBJ1-1; no clear D. The CDR3 spans 12 residues. Per germline, CDR1 SEHNR and CDR2 FQNEAQ (reference sequence). Trimming took off 1 base at V and 10 bases at J, with 10 bases between the two ends. The CDR3 sequence: CASSLGQEPAFF. The DNA of the CDR3 is TGTGCCAGCAGCTTAGGTCAAGAGCCAGCTTTCTTT.

The J gene is TRBJ2-3, the V gene TRBV27, with 8 bases fitting TRBD2. The CDR3 length is 15 residues. Trimming removed 3 bases from V and 4 bases from J; junction bases left unmatched: 6. The germline V gene encodes CDR1 MNHEY and CDR2 SMNVEV (reference sequence). This CDR3 reads CASSFFGTSSDTQYF. In DNA form, the CDR3 reads TGTGCCAGCAGTTTTTTCGGGACTAGTTCAGATACGCAGTATTTT.

This clonotype was observed many times. The chain employs TRBV6-9 and TRBJ2-1, with TRBD1 as a possible D gene (5 bases). This CDR3 is 14 amino acids long. Germline V CDR1 and CDR2: MNHGY, SVAAGI. V lost 3 bases and J lost 9, with 15 bases in between. The CDR3 region is CASSYPDTHSEQFF. In DNA form, the CDR3 reads TGTGCCAGCAGTTACCCGGACACCCACAGTGAGCAGTTCTTC.

The gene calls are TRBV5-1 and TRBJ2-1; 7 bases fit TRBD2. The CDR3 loop spans 17 amino acids. After removal of 0 bases from V and 8 bases from J, the junction contained 14 bases not matched to a gene. Germline-derived CDR1 and CDR2 are SGHRS and YFSETQ. The CDR3 nucleotides read TGCGCCAGCAGCTTGGCCCCATCTAGGAGCGGGACGCATGAGCAGTTCTTC. Translation: CASSLAPSRSGTHEQFF. The full variable domain, with the rest looked up from reference TRBV5-1 and TRBJ2-1, is KAGVTQTPRYLIKTRGQQVTLSCSPISGHRSVSWYQQTPGQGLQFLFEYFSETQRNKGNFPGRFSGRQFSNSRSEMNVSTLELGDSALYLCASSLAPSRSGTHEQFFGPGTRLTVL.

This clonotype was counted ten times or more. The chain employs TRBV2 and TRBJ2-1; possibly TRBD1 for D (7 bases). The germline CDR1 and CDR2 sequences are SNHLY and FYNNEI. Deletions cut 8 bases from V and 0 bases from J, with 17 bases between. This CDR3 is 16 amino acids long. CDR3 amino acids: CASGTRQGSSYNEQFF. CDR3 in DNA: TGTGCCAGCGGGACTCGACAGGGAAGCTCCTACAATGAGCAGTTCTTC.

This clonotype was counted at least ten times. This sequence joins TRBV28 and TRBJ2-1; no definite D call. The CDR3 loop spans 15 amino acids. Germline V gives CDR1 MDHEN, CDR2 SYDVKM. The V and J ends lost 8 bases and 3 bases respectively, with 17 bases between them. The CDR3 loop is CASGDIISFYNEQFF. The CDR3 bases are TGTGCCAGCGGAGACATAATTAGCTTCTACAATGAGCAGTTCTTC. The full variable domain, its missing parts supplied by reference TRBV28 and TRBJ2-1, is DVKVTQSSRYLVKRTGEKVFLECVQDMDHENMFWYRQDPGLGLRLIYFSYDVKMKEKGDIPEGYSVSREKKERFSLILESASTNQTSMYLCASGDIISFYNEQFFGPGTRLTVL.

This clonotype has at least ten counts. This chain uses TRBV11-2 with TRBJ2-1; 8 nucleotides match TRBD2. In germline, CDR1 is SGHAT, CDR2 FQNNGV. CDR3 length equals 17 residues. The J segment lost 2 bases and the V segment lost 2 bases, leaving 8 bases of the junction unmatched. This CDR3 is CASSLRILGLAYNEQFF. In nucleotides, the CDR3 is TGTGCCAGCAGCTTAAGAATTTTGGGACTAGCCTACAATGAGCAGTTCTTC.

The rearrangement uses TRBV29-1 and TRBJ2-1, with 14 bases fitting TRBD2. There are 16 residues in the CDR3. The germline CDR1 and CDR2 sequences are SQVTM and ANQGSEA. With V trimmed by 6 bases and J by 6 bases, 10 bases remained unmatched. The CDR3 reads CSVAGLAGVPTNEQFF. The CDR3 DNA is TGCAGCGTCGCGGGACTAGCGGGAGTCCCAACCAATGAGCAGTTCTTC.

This clonotype was found many times. The chain has TRBV11-2 and TRBJ2-5; D is possibly TRBD1 or TRBD2 (5 bases each). The CDR3 spans 15 residues. V gave up 6 bases and J gave up 4 bases, with 18 bases separating them. Germline CDR1 SGHAT, CDR2 FQNNGV. CDR3 DNA: TGTGCCAGCAGACCGCTAAGGGGCGAGGGAGAGACCCAGTACTTC. It specifies CASRPLRGEGETQYF.

This clonotype appeared many times. This chain links TRBV28 with TRBJ1-1; 7 bases agree with TRBD1. V lost 6 bases to trimming and J lost 1 base; unmatched junction nucleotides: 11. CDR3 length equals 16 residues. CDR1 and CDR2 from the germline V gene are MDHEN and SYDVKM. CDR3 sequence: CASRPPVRTGNTEAFF. The CDR3 region has the DNA TGTGCCAGCAGGCCTCCCGTGAGGACAGGGAACACTGAAGCTTTCTTT.

This clonotype has a handful of counts. The chain combines TRBV7-8 with TRBJ2-2, with D tentatively TRBD2 (5 bases). Germline V gene lookup returns CDR1 SGHVS and CDR2 FQNEAQ. Trimming cost V 1 base and J 7 bases, with 7 bases left between them. This CDR3 is built from 13 residues. The CDR3 is CASSLVRVGELFF. The DNA of the CDR3 is TGTGCCAGCAGCTTAGTGCGGGTCGGGGAGCTGTTTTTT.

Only a few counts were recorded for this clonotype. The V call is TRBV20-1, the J call TRBJ2-5; D might be TRBD2 (6 bases). The CDR3 sequence is 15 residues long. The germline gives CDR1 DFQATT, CDR2 SNEGSKA (reference sequence). V was clipped by 2 bases and J by 5 bases, with 18 bases between them. The CDR3 sequence: CSARFFRGRGETQYF. CDR3 nucleotides: TGCAGTGCTAGATTCTTCCGGGGCCGGGGGGAGACCCAGTACTTC.

There are a few counts of this clonotype. The genes are TRBV4-1 and TRBJ2-5; D is possibly TRBD1 (6 bases). Trimming stripped 0 bases from V and 1 base from J, with 18 bases between. Germline assignment: CDR1 MGHRA and CDR2 YSYEKL. The CDR3 totals 18 residues. The CDR3 DNA sequence: TGCGCCAGCAGCCAAGATAATTTTTGGGACACCACCCAAGAGACCCAGTACTTC. The encoded protein is CASSQDNFWDTTQETQYF.

This clonotype was observed at least ten times. V and J are TRBV6-1 and TRBJ2-7; 9 bases line up with TRBD1. Per germline, CDR1 MNHNS and CDR2 SASEGT. The CDR3 totals 16 residues. Trimming took 1 base from V and 3 from J; bases not matched to a gene: 7. The CDR3 sequence is CASSEERQGDYYEQYF. CDR3 DNA sequence: TGTGCCAGCAGTGAAGAGAGACAGGGGGATTACTACGAGCAGTACTTC.

This rearrangement joins TRBV3-1 to TRBJ2-7, with TRBD1 identical over 7 bases. The ends lost 5 bases at V and 7 bases at J; junction bases unmatched: 2. CDR3 size: 11 residues. CDR1 is LGHDT and CDR2 is YNNKEL in the germline V gene (reference sequence). CDR3 in amino acids: CASSDRVEQYF. The CDR3 DNA is TGTGCCAGCAGCGACAGGGTTGAGCAGTACTTC.

On this clonotype: One base away lies a much larger clone, so this may be a sequencing read error. The V call is TRBV7-2, the J call TRBJ2-5, with a weak D call TRBD2 (6 bases). Trimming took 5 bases from V and 5 from J, leaving 15 bases between them. This CDR3 region has 14 residues. The germline gives CDR1 SGHTA, CDR2 FQGNSA. The CDR3 is CASSRLCAGETQYF. Here the CDR3 DNA reads TGTGCCAGCAGCCGGCTCTGCGCGGGGGAGACCCAGTACTTC.

This rearrangement joins TRBV12-3 or TRBV12-4 to TRBJ1-2, with 7 positions matching TRBD1. Unmatched junction bases numbered 10, after V lost 2 bases and J lost 4 bases. This CDR3 region has 16 residues. In DNA, the CDR3 is TGTGCCAGCAGTTTACCCCGGGGCAGGGGGTCCTATGGCTACACCTTC. It yields the protein CASSLPRGRGSYGYTF.

Concerning this clonotype itself: A much larger clone differs from this one at a single base, so this may be a read error. The chain couples TRBV6-2 or TRBV6-3 to TRBJ2-1; D is ambiguous. CDR1 and CDR2 from the germline V gene are MNHEY and SVGEGT. This CDR3 spans 14 amino acids. This chain's CDR3 is CASSYTKVLNEQSF. The CDR3, as DNA: TGTGCCAGCAGTTACACCAAGGTCCTAAATGAGCAGTCCTTC.

Comment on this clonotype: This may be a read error: a much more frequent sequence differs by one nucleotide. The chain links TRBV7-2 to TRBJ2-4, with 14 positions matching TRBD2. The CDR3 loop spans 18 amino acids. CDR1 and CDR2 (germline): SGHTA, FQGNSA. The CDR3 is CASSIEGLAGVGKSIQYF. The CDR3 bases are TGTGCCAGCAGCATAGAGGGACTAGCGGGAGTGGGCAAAAGCATTCAGTACTTC.